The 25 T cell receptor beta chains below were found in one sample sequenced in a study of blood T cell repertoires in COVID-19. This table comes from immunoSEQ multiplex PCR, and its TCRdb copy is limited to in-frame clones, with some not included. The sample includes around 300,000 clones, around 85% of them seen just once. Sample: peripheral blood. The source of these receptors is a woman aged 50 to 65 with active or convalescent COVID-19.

CDR3 sequence reads: CASSLAGSSTGANVLTF. In DNA, the CDR3 is TGTGCCAGCAGCTTAGCAGGGAGTTCCACTGGGGCCAACGTCCTGACTTTC. The chain carries TRBV7-8 and TRBJ2-6, with D tentatively TRBD2 (5 bases). CDR3 length: 17 amino acids. Trimming removed 0 bases at V and 2 bases at J, with 11 bases between. Germline CDR1 and CDR2: SGHVS and FQNEAQ. The full variable domain, in which reference TRBV7-8 and TRBJ2-6 provide the parts outside the CDR3, is GAGVSQSPRYKVAKRGQDVALRCDPISGHVSLFWYQQALGQGPEFLTYFQNEAQLDKSGLPSDRFFAERPEGSVSTLKIQRTQQEDSAVYLCASSLAGSSTGANVLTFGAGSRLTVL.

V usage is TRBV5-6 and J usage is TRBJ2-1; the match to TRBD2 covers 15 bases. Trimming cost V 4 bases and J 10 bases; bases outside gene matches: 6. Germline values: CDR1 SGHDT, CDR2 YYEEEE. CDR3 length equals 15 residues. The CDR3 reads CASSPRTSGRGEQFF. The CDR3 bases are TGTGCCAGCAGCCCTCGGACTAGCGGGAGGGGAGAGCAGTTCTTC.

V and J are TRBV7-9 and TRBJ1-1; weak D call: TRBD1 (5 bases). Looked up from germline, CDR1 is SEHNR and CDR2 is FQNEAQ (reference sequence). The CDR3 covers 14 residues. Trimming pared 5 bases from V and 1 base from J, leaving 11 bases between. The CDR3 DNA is TGTGCCAGCAGCCCGAGCGACAGGAACACTGAAGCTTTCTTT. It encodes CASSPSDRNTEAFF.

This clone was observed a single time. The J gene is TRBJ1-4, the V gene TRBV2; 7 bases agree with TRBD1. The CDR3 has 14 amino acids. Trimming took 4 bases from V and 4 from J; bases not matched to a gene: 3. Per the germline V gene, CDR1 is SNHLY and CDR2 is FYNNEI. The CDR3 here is CASSGGTDNEKLFF. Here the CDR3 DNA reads TGTGCCAGCAGTGGAGGGACAGATAATGAAAAACTGTTTTTT. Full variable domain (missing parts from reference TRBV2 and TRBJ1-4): EPEVTQTPSHQVTQMGQEVILRCVPISNHLYFYWYRQILGQKVEFLVSFYNNEISEKSEIFDDQFSVERPDGSNFTLKIRSTKLEDSAMYFCASSGGTDNEKLFFGSGTQLSVL.

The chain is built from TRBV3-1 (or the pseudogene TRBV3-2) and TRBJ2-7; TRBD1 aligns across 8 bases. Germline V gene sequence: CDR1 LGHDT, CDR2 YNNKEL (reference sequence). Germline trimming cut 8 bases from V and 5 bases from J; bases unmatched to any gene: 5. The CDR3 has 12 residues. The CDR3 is CASGNRGNEQYF. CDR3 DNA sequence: TGTGCCAGCGGGAACAGGGGGAACGAGCAGTACTTC.

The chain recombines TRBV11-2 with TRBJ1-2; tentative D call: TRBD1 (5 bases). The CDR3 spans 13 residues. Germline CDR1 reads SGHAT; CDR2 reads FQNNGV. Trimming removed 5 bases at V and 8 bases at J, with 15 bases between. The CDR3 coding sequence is TGTGCCAGCAGCCCCGTGGGGGGAAGCGGCTACACCTTC. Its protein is CASSPVGGSGYTF.

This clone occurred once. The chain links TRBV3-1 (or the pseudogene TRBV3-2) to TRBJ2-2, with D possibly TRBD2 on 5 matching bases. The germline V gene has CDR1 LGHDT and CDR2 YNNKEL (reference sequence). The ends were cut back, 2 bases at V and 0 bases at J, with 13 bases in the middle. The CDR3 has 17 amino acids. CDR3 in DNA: TGTGCCAGCAGCCAATACGGTGGGCGGGCGAACACCGGGGAGCTGTTTTTT. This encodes CASSQYGGRANTGELFF.

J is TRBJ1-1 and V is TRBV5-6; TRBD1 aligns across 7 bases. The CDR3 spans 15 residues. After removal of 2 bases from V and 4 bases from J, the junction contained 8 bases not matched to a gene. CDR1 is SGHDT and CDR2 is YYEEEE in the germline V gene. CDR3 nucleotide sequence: TGTGCCAGCAGCTTACCCACGACAGGGAGCACTGAAGCTTTCTTT. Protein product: CASSLPTTGSTEAFF. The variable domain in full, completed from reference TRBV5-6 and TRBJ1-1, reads DAGVTQSPTHLIKTRGQQVTLRCSPKSGHDTVSWYQQALGQGPQFIFQYYEEEERQRGNFPDRFSGHQFPNYSSELNVNALLLGDSALYLCASSLPTTGSTEAFFGQGTRLTVV.

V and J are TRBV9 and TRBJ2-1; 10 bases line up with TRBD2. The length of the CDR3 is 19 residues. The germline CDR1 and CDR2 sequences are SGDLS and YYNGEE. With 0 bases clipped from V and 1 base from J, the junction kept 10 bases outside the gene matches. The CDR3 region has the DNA TGTGCCAGCAGCGTAGAACCAGCGGGAGGGCCGTCGTCCTACAATGAGCAGTTCTTC. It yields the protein CASSVEPAGGPSSYNEQFF.

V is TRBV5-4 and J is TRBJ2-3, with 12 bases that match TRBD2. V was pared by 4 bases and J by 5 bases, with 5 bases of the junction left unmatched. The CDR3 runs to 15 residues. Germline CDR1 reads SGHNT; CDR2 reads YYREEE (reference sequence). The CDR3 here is CASSATSGSRDTQYF. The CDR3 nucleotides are TGTGCCAGCAGCGCGACTAGCGGGAGTAGAGATACGCAGTATTTT.

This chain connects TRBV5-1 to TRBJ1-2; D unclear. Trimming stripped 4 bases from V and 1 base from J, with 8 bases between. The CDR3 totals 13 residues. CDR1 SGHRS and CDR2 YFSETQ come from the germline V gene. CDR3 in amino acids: CASSPGVNYGYTF. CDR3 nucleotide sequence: TGCGCCAGCAGCCCCGGGGTTAACTATGGCTACACCTTC.

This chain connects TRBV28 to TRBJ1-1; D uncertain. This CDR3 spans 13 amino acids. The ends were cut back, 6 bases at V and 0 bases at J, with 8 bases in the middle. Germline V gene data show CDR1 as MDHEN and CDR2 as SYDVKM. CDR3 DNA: TGTGCCAGCAGCCTACTAGTGAACACTGAAGCTTTCTTT. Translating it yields CASSLLVNTEAFF.

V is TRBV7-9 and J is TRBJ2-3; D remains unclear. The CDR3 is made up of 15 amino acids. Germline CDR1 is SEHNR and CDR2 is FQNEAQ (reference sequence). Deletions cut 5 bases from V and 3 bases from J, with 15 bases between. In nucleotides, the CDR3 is TGTGCCAGCAGCAGAGCCAATCAGAGGACAGATACGCAGTATTTT. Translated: CASSRANQRTDTQYF. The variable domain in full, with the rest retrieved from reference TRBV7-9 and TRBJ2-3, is DTGVSQNPRHKITKRGQNVTFRCDPISEHNRLYWYRQTLGQGPEFLTYFQNEAQLEKSRLLSDRFSAERPKGSFSTLEIQRTEQGDSAMYLCASSRANQRTDTQYFGPGTRLTVL.

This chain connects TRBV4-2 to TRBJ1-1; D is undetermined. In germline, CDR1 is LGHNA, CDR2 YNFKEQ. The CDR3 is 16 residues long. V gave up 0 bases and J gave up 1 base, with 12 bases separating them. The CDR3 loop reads CASSQDGSQKNTEAFF. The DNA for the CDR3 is TGTGCCAGCAGCCAAGATGGGAGTCAGAAGAACACTGAAGCTTTCTTT.

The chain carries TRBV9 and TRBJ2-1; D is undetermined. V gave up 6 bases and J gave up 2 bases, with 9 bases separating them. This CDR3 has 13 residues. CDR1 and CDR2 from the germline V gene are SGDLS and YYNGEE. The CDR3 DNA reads TGTGCCAGCAATTTGGAGCCCTACAATGAGCAGTTCTTC. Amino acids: CASNLEPYNEQFF.

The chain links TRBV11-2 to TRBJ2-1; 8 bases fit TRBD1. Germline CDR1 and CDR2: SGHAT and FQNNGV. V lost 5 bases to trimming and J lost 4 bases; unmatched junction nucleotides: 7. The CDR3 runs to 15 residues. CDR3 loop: CASSPGQGAYNEQFF. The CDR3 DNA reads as TGTGCCAGCAGCCCCGGACAGGGAGCTTACAATGAGCAGTTCTTC.

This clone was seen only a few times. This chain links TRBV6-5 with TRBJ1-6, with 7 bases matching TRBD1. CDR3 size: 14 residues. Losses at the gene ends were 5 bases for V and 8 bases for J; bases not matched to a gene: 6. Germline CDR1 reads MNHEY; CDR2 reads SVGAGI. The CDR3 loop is CASSNRGRDSPLHF. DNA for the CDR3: TGTGCCAGCAGTAACAGGGGAAGGGATTCACCCCTCCACTTT.

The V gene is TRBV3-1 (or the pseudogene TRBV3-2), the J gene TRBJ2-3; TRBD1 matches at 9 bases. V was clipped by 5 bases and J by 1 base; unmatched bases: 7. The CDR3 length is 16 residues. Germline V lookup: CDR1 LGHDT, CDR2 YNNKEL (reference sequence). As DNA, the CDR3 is TGTGCCAGCAGCACTTTACAGGGGGCCGGCACAGATACGCAGTATTTT. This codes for CASSTLQGAGTDTQYF.

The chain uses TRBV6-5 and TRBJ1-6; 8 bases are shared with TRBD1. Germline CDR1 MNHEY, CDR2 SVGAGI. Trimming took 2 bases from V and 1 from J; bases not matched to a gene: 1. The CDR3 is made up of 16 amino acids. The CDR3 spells CASSYRTGSYNSPLHF. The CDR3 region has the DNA TGTGCCAGCAGTTACAGGACAGGGTCCTATAATTCACCCCTCCACTTT.

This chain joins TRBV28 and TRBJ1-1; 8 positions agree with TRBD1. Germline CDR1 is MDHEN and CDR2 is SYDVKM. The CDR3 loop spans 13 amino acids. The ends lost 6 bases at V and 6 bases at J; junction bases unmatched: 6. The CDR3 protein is CASSSGGWAEAFF. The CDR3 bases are TGTGCCAGCAGCTCAGGGGGCTGGGCTGAAGCTTTCTTT.

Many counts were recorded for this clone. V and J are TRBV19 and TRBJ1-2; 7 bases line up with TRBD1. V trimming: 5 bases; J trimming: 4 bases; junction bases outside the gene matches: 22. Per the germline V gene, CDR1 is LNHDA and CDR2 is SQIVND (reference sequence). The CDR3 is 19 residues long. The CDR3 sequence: CASSAGTALQTRDRYGYTF. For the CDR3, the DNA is TGTGCCAGTAGTGCAGGGACAGCTTTACAAACCCGTGACCGCTATGGCTACACCTTC.

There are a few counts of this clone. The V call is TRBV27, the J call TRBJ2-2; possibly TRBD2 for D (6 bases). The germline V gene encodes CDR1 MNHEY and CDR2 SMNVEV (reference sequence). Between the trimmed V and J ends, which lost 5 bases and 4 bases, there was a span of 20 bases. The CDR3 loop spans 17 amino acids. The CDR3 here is CASSPRPSEAITGELFF. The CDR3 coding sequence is TGTGCCAGCAGTCCCCGGCCTAGCGAAGCGATCACCGGGGAGCTGTTTTTT.

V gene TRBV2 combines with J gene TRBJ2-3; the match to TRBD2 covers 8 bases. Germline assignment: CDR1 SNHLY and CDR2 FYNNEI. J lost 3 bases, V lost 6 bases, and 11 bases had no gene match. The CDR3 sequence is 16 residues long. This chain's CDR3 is CASSARGAGLTDTQYF. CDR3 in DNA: TGTGCCAGCAGCGCGCGGGGGGCAGGGCTAACAGATACGCAGTATTTT.

The chain's CDR3 is CASSAHTGGGTNYGYTF. In DNA form, the CDR3 reads TGTGCCAGCAGTGCCCACACAGGCGGGGGGACTAACTATGGCTACACCTTC. V usage is TRBV25-1 and J usage is TRBJ1-2; weak D call: TRBD1 (5 bases). Trimming cost V 4 bases and J 0 bases, with 18 bases left between them. The CDR3 is made up of 17 amino acids. Germline V gene data show CDR1 as MGHDK and CDR2 as SYGVNS.

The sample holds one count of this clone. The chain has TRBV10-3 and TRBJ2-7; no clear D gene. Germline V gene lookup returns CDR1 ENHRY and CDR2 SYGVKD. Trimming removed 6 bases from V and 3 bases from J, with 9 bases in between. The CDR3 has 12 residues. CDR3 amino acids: CAIRGSHYEQYF. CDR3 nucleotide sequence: TGTGCCATCAGGGGCAGCCACTACGAGCAGTACTTC.